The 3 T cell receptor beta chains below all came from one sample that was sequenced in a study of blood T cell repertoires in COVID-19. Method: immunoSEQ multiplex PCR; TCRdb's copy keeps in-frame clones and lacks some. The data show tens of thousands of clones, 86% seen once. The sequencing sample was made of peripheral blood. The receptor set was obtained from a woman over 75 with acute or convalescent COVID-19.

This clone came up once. This CDR3 reads CASSLRPGSYEQYF. CDR3 sequence (DNA): TGTGCCAGCAGCTTACGACCGGGGTCCTACGAGCAGTACTTC. J is TRBJ2-7 and V is TRBV7-8; D might be TRBD2 (5 bases). With 2 bases removed from V and 1 base from J, the gap between germline ends came to 9 bases. Germline V gene data show CDR1 as SGHVS and CDR2 as FQNEAQ. CDR3 size: 14 residues.

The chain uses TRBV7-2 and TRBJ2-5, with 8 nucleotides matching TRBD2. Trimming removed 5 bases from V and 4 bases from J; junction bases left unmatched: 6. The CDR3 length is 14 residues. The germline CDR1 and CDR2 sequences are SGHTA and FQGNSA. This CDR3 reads CASSGGLARETQYF. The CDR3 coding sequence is TGTGCCAGCAGCGGCGGACTAGCTCGAGAGACCCAGTACTTC.

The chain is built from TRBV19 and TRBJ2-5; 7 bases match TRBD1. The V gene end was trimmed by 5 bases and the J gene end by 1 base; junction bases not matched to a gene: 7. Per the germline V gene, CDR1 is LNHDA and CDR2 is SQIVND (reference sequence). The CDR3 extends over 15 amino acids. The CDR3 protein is CASSAWDSLQETQYF. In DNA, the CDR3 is TGTGCCAGTAGTGCGTGGGACAGCCTCCAAGAGACCCAGTACTTC.